This T cell receptor beta chain stems from a study of graft-versus-host responses after intestinal transplantation. Background on the study: Each recipient received a multivisceral, liver-intestinal, or isolated intestinal graft. Recipients were all induced with anti-thymocyte globulin, then given tacrolimus and steroids for approximately three years. Broader study findings: Early declines in HvG clones that occurred post-transplant were associated with peak circulating GvH clone levels. GvH clones were found in recipient marrow; some appeared first in ileum or blood.

Repertoires were generated with immunoSEQ multiplex PCR, while TCRdb's copy carries only in-frame clones and drops some. The table shows about 88,000 clones, with around nine tenths occurring only once. The germline V gene encodes CDR1 SGHTS and CDR2 YDEGEE. CDR3 length equals 15 residues. With 0 bases removed from V and 11 bases from J, the gap between germline ends came to 15 bases. In regard to this clone: Its antigen is undetermined.

The chain recombines TRBV5-8 with TRBJ1-6; unclear D gene. The source was unstimulated CD4+ T cells sorted from spleen or lymph node cells, collected before intestinal transplant. The source of this sequence is a human donor who received an intestinal transplant. CDR3 sequence reads: CASSLEVVLSAPLHF. The CDR3 DNA reads as TGTGCCAGCAGCTTGGAGGTCGTTCTTTCGGCACCCCTCCACTTT.